The 23 T cell receptor beta chains below were found in one sample sequenced in a study of cytomegalovirus exposure and HLA in healthy donors. With 60 Vbeta and 13 Jbeta primers, the PCR was carried out. The data were produced by immunoSEQ multiplex PCR, yet TCRdb's version contains in-frame clones alone and is incomplete. This sample has 200,000 to 250,000 clones, with more than 75% found just once. Input material: PBMCs. The source is a human donor in good health.

The chain has TRBV19 and TRBJ2-1; 7 bases are shared with TRBD1. Germline V gene sequence: CDR1 LNHDA, CDR2 SQIVND (reference sequence). V was pared by 5 bases and J by 1 base, with 8 bases of the junction left unmatched. CDR3 length: 16 amino acids. The CDR3 DNA sequence: TGTGCCAGTAGTGACTTACAGGGGATGTCCTACAATGAGCAGTTCTTC. It is translated as CASSDLQGMSYNEQFF.

This chain links TRBV5-1 with TRBJ2-7; 10 bases line up with TRBD2. Germline trimming cut 0 bases from V and 6 bases from J; bases unmatched to any gene: 12. This CDR3 region has 17 residues. The germline CDR1 and CDR2 sequences are SGHRS and YFSETQ. CDR3 DNA: TGCGCCAGCAGCTTGGGAGCTAGCGGGGGAATAACTAGCGAGCAGTACTTC. It specifies CASSLGASGGITSEQYF. Filled out from reference TRBV5-1 and TRBJ2-7, the complete variable domain reads KAGVTQTPRYLIKTRGQQVTLSCSPISGHRSVSWYQQTPGQGLQFLFEYFSETQRNKGNFPGRFSGRQFSNSRSEMNVSTLELGDSALYLCASSLGASGGITSEQYFGPGTRLTVT.

The rearrangement uses TRBV5-1 and TRBJ2-1; 9 nucleotides align to TRBD2. Germline lookup yields CDR1 SGHRS and CDR2 YFSETQ. With 3 bases clipped from V and 5 bases from J, the junction kept 15 bases outside the gene matches. The CDR3 totals 18 residues. The CDR3 spells CASSWGLGSGSVHNEQFF. The CDR3 DNA sequence: TGCGCCAGCAGCTGGGGGTTAGGTAGCGGGAGTGTCCACAATGAGCAGTTCTTC.

This clone occurred a few times. The rearrangement links TRBV5-1 to TRBJ1-1; a possible D gene is TRBD1 (6 bases). CDR3 size: 13 residues. The V and J ends lost 4 bases and 11 bases respectively, with 18 bases between them. Germline assignment: CDR1 SGHRS and CDR2 YFSETQ. The chain's CDR3 is CASSKGQTEGAFF. The CDR3 nucleotides are TGCGCCAGCAGCAAAGGACAGACCGAAGGGGCTTTCTTT.

The V and J genes are TRBV19 and TRBJ2-7, with 7 bases identical to TRBD2. CDR3 length equals 13 residues. In germline, CDR1 is LNHDA, CDR2 SQIVND (reference sequence). V was clipped by 10 bases and J by 5 bases; unmatched bases: 11. DNA of the CDR3: TGTGCCACTAGCGGAGAATACAGGAACGAGCAGTACTTC. Translation: CATSGEYRNEQYF.

The chain recombines TRBV27 with TRBJ2-7; D perhaps matches TRBD2 (6 bases). This CDR3 spans 14 amino acids. Looked up from germline, CDR1 is MNHEY and CDR2 is SMNVEV (reference sequence). With 5 bases removed from V and 6 bases from J, the gap between germline ends came to 17 bases. This CDR3 is CASSPRVGGREQYF. The CDR3 bases are TGTGCCAGCAGTCCCCGGGTGGGAGGTCGCGAGCAGTACTTC.

The rearrangement links TRBV5-1 to TRBJ1-1; possible D gene TRBD1, 6 bases. The V end lost 0 bases, the J end lost 3 bases, and 15 bases lay between the germline ends. CDR1 SGHRS and CDR2 YFSETQ come from the germline V gene. CDR3 length: 16 amino acids. The CDR3 here is CASSLGGGGMDTEAFF. The CDR3 nucleotides are TGCGCCAGCAGCTTGGGCGGGGGGGGCATGGACACTGAAGCTTTCTTT. Complete variable domain (other parts from reference TRBV5-1 and TRBJ1-1): KAGVTQTPRYLIKTRGQQVTLSCSPISGHRSVSWYQQTPGQGLQFLFEYFSETQRNKGNFPGRFSGRQFSNSRSEMNVSTLELGDSALYLCASSLGGGGMDTEAFFGQGTRLTVV.

The chain links TRBV6-6 to TRBJ2-2, with D perhaps TRBD1 (5 bases). In germline, CDR1 is MNHNY, CDR2 SVGAGI (reference sequence). The CDR3 spans 13 residues. Trimming left V 7 bases short and J 5 bases short, with 11 bases between. The CDR3 nucleotides read TGTGCCAGCACCTCTCAGGGAACCGGGGAGCTGTTTTTT. This translates into CASTSQGTGELFF.

In this sample, this clone turned up a few times. This rearrangement joins TRBV5-8 to TRBJ2-7; TRBD1 might be the D (5 bases). Germline loops: CDR1 SGHTS, CDR2 YDEGEE. Trimming left V 2 bases short and J 3 bases short, with 6 bases between. This CDR3 is built from 12 residues. CDR3 sequence reads: CASSFRDYEQYF. DNA of the CDR3: TGTGCCAGCAGCTTCAGGGACTACGAGCAGTACTTC.

The rearrangement uses TRBV6-4 and TRBJ2-7; TRBD2 matches 8 bases. With 8 bases clipped from V and 6 bases from J, the junction kept 18 bases outside the gene matches. The CDR3 contains 16 residues. Germline loops: CDR1 MRHNA, CDR2 SNTAGT. The chain's CDR3 is CASSYEPGSGSSEQYF. CDR3 in DNA: TGTGCCAGCTCGTATGAACCCGGGAGCGGGAGCTCCGAGCAGTACTTC.

Details on this clone: Additional DNA sequences in this sample encode the identical CDR3. The genes are TRBV18 and TRBJ1-1; 7 bases line up with TRBD1. CDR3 length: 14 residues. Germline-derived CDR1 and CDR2 are KGHSH and LQKENI. Germline trimming cut 2 bases from V and 1 base from J; bases unmatched to any gene: 1. The CDR3 nucleotides read TGTGCCAGCTCACCAGACAGGGCGAACACTGAAGCTTTCTTT. Its protein is CASSPDRANTEAFF.

This chain connects TRBV9 to TRBJ2-7; D call uncertain. The CDR3 covers 14 residues. Trimming left V 3 bases short and J 0 bases short, with 10 bases between. The germline V gene encodes CDR1 SGDLS and CDR2 YYNGEE. The chain's CDR3 is CASSAAPNSYEQYF. In DNA, the CDR3 is TGTGCCAGCAGCGCTGCACCTAACTCCTACGAGCAGTACTTC.

This chain connects TRBV6-5 to TRBJ1-3; 7 bases agree with TRBD1. Trimming took 6 bases from V and 2 from J; bases not matched to a gene: 7. Germline assignment: CDR1 MNHEY and CDR2 SVGAGI. The CDR3 is 15 residues long. CDR3 coding DNA: TGTGCCAGCAGGCCGGGACAGAGTACTGGAAACACCATATATTTT. Protein: CASRPGQSTGNTIYF.

The chain recombines TRBV7-8 with TRBJ1-1; D is unclear. CDR1 is SGHVS, CDR2 FQNEAQ, per germline. The CDR3 totals 13 residues. The V gene lost 1 base and the J gene lost 9 bases, with 12 bases spanning the gap. CDR3: CASSLDSLGQAFF. CDR3 in DNA: TGTGCCAGCAGCTTAGATTCCTTGGGCCAAGCTTTCTTT. The entire variable domain, with the rest obtained from reference TRBV7-8 and TRBJ1-1, is as follows: GAGVSQSPRYKVAKRGQDVALRCDPISGHVSLFWYQQALGQGPEFLTYFQNEAQLDKSGLPSDRFFAERPEGSVSTLKIQRTQQEDSAVYLCASSLDSLGQAFFGQGTRLTVV.

The chain links TRBV11-2 to TRBJ1-2; D remains unclear. V lost 5 bases and J 4 bases, leaving 14 bases between the germline ends. This CDR3 comprises 14 residues. CDR1 SGHAT and CDR2 FQNNGV come from the germline V gene. The CDR3 loop reads CASSHTGWAYGYTF. The CDR3 nucleotides read TGTGCCAGCAGCCATACGGGGTGGGCCTATGGCTACACCTTC.

The V call is TRBV10-1, the J call TRBJ2-7; 10 bases align to TRBD2. CDR1 is WNHNN and CDR2 is SYGVQD in the germline V gene (reference sequence). V was clipped by 8 bases and J by 3 bases; unmatched bases: 4. This CDR3 comprises 13 residues. The CDR3 region has the DNA TGCGCCAGCCCCCGGACTAGCGGCTACGAGCAGTACTTC. Its translation is CASPRTSGYEQYF.

The chain links TRBV28 to TRBJ2-2; D may be TRBD2 (6 bases). The CDR3 spans 15 residues. The V end was cut by 5 bases, the J end by 2 bases, with 12 bases between. Germline assignment: CDR1 MDHEN and CDR2 SYDVKM. CDR3 nucleotide sequence: TGTGCCAGCAGTGACCCGGGACTTAACACCGGGGAGCTGTTTTTT. This translates into CASSDPGLNTGELFF.

This clone was picked up a small number of times. The chain is built from TRBV5-6 and TRBJ1-5; perhaps TRBD1 as D (6 bases). Germline CDR1 and CDR2: SGHDT and YYEEEE. Trimming cost V 2 bases and J 6 bases, with 12 bases left between them. This CDR3 spans 14 amino acids. CDR3 sequence reads: CASSFWTDPQPQHF. In nucleotides, the CDR3 is TGTGCCAGCAGCTTCTGGACAGATCCTCAGCCCCAGCATTTT.

This rearrangement joins TRBV4-2 to TRBJ2-3, with 10 bases fitting TRBD2. This CDR3 has 16 residues. The trim removed 4 bases at V and 2 bases at J, leaving 6 bases unmatched. Germline-derived CDR1 and CDR2 are LGHNA and YNFKEQ. CDR3: CASSRGLADYTDTQYF. The CDR3 DNA is TGTGCCAGCAGCCGCGGACTAGCGGATTACACAGATACGCAGTATTTT.

The rearrangement links TRBV5-4 to TRBJ2-3; 11 bases fit TRBD2. The CDR3 extends over 16 amino acids. The ends lost 2 bases at V and 0 bases at J; junction bases unmatched: 2. Germline V gives CDR1 SGHNT, CDR2 YYREEE (reference sequence). The CDR3 is CASSLLAGGSTDTQYF. DNA for the CDR3: TGTGCCAGCAGCTTATTAGCGGGAGGGAGCACAGATACGCAGTATTTT.

J is TRBJ2-1 and V is TRBV10-3, with D maybe TRBD1 (5 bases). Trimming removed 0 bases from V and 7 bases from J, with 16 bases in between. Germline assignment: CDR1 ENHRY and CDR2 SYGVKD. This CDR3 is built from 16 residues. DNA of the CDR3: TGTGCCATCAGTGAGTCCTCAGGGCTTCCCAGAAATGAGCAGTTCTTC. Translation gives CAISESSGLPRNEQFF.

V gene TRBV28 combines with J gene TRBJ2-5, with 8 nucleotides matching TRBD1. Germline V gene sequence: CDR1 MDHEN, CDR2 SYDVKM. The CDR3 contains 14 residues. V shed 6 bases and J 3 bases; nucleotides not matched to a gene: 6. CDR3 sequence reads: CASREDRGKETQYF. In DNA, the CDR3 is TGTGCCAGCAGAGAAGACAGGGGAAAAGAGACCCAGTACTTC.

The rearrangement uses TRBV7-8 and TRBJ2-1, with TRBD2 matching 11 bases. Germline values: CDR1 SGHVS, CDR2 FQNEAQ. The CDR3 runs 14 residues. Losses at the gene ends were 5 bases for V and 7 bases for J; bases not matched to a gene: 4. CDR3 in DNA: TGTGCCAGCAGCACGAGGACTAGCGGGAATGAGCAGTTCTTC. This codes for CASSTRTSGNEQFF.